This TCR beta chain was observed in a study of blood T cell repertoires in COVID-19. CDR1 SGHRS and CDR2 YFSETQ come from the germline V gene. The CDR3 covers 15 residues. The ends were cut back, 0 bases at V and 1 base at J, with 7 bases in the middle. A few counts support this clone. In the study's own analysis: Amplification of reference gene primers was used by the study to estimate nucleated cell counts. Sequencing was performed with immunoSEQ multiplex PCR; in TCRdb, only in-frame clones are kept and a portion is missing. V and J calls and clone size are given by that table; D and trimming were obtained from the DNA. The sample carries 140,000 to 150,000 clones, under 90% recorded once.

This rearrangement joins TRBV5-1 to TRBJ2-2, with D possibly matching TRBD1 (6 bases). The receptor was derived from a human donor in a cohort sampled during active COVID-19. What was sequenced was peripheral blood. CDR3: CASSLEGGNTGELFF. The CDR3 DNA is TGCGCCAGCAGCTTGGAAGGGGGGAACACCGGGGAGCTGTTTTTT.